The next 23 T cell receptor beta chains were all read from a single sample in a study of blood T cell repertoires in COVID-19. Measured with immunoSEQ multiplex PCR; TCRdb has only the in-frame clones, and not every one. The sample gives more than 350,000 clones, about 88% of which show up once; less than 1.5% is in the top ten. Specimen: PBMCs or T cells enriched from blood (not recorded which). These receptors were obtained from a woman aged 18-29 years who had been exposed to COVID-19.

CDR3 nucleotide sequence: TGTGCCAGCAGCCAAGAAGGTAGGAACGGAGCCTACAATGAGCAGTTCTTC. This codes for CASSQEGRNGAYNEQFF. V gene TRBV4-2 combines with J gene TRBJ2-1; no clear D gene. The CDR3 runs 17 residues. V was clipped by 0 bases and J by 2 bases, with 14 bases between them. The germline V gene has CDR1 LGHNA and CDR2 YNFKEQ.

The chain couples TRBV28 to TRBJ1-4; 12 bases are shared with TRBD1. Germline lookup yields CDR1 MDHEN and CDR2 SYDVKM. V shed 8 bases, J shed 6 bases, and the junction held 4 bases outside the gene matches. This CDR3 comprises 14 residues. CDR3 sequence reads: CASWGQGAYEKLFF. The CDR3 DNA follows: TGTGCCAGCTGGGGACAGGGGGCGTATGAAAAACTGTTTTTT. The full variable domain, in which reference TRBV28 and TRBJ1-4 provide the parts outside the CDR3, is DVKVTQSSRYLVKRTGEKVFLECVQDMDHENMFWYRQDPGLGLRLIYFSYDVKMKEKGDIPEGYSVSREKKERFSLILESASTNQTSMYLCASWGQGAYEKLFFGSGTQLSVL.

This clone was detected once. This sequence joins TRBV28 and TRBJ1-5; D is unclear. V was clipped by 8 bases and J by 7 bases, with 9 bases between them. In germline, CDR1 is MDHEN, CDR2 SYDVKM. This CDR3 comprises 11 residues. The CDR3 spells CASSGWQPQHF. The DNA of the CDR3 is TGTGCCAGCTCCGGGTGGCAGCCCCAGCATTTT.

V usage is TRBV14 and J usage is TRBJ2-1, with 7 bases lining up with TRBD2. Germline V gene lookup returns CDR1 SGHDN and CDR2 FVKESK. The CDR3 loop spans 14 amino acids. V lost 6 bases and J lost 0; bases outside the gene matches: 2. For the CDR3, the DNA is TGTGCCAGCAGGGGGGAGGGCTCCTACAATGAGCAGTTCTTC. Its protein is CASRGEGSYNEQFF.

V and J are TRBV5-5 and TRBJ2-7; possible D gene TRBD1, 5 bases. V gave up 0 bases and J gave up 5 bases, with 15 bases separating them. The CDR3 has 15 residues. Looked up from germline, CDR1 is SGHKS and CDR2 is YYEKEE (reference sequence). This CDR3 reads CASSLAGPGYHEQYF. CDR3 DNA: TGTGCCAGCAGCTTGGCCGGGCCAGGGTACCACGAGCAGTACTTC.

This chain connects TRBV18 to TRBJ2-7, with 7 bases identical to TRBD1. CDR1 and CDR2 from the germline V gene are KGHSH and LQKENI. V lost 6 bases and J lost 0; bases outside the gene matches: 5. This CDR3 is built from 14 residues. The CDR3 DNA is TGTGCCAGCTCGCAGGGGGTTTCCTCCTACGAGCAGTACTTC. It specifies CASSQGVSSYEQYF.

The CDR3, as DNA: TGCGCCAGCAGCCACCAAGACAGGGACTATGGCTACACCTTC. The encoded protein is CASSHQDRDYGYTF. This chain connects TRBV4-1 to TRBJ1-2, with 7 bases lining up with TRBD1. The trim removed 3 bases at V and 3 bases at J, leaving 4 bases unmatched. CDR1 is MGHRA, CDR2 YSYEKL, per germline. This CDR3 contains 14 residues.

This chain joins TRBV19 and TRBJ1-4; weak D call: TRBD1 (5 bases). This CDR3 is built from 15 residues. Trimming took 3 bases from V and 6 from J, leaving 14 bases between them. From germline, CDR1 is LNHDA and CDR2 SQIVND (reference sequence). Written as DNA, the CDR3 is TGTGCCAGTAGTATCCCGGCAGGGCTGGATGAAAAACTGTTTTTT. Translating gives CASSIPAGLDEKLFF.

V gene TRBV10-1 combines with J gene TRBJ2-3; 8 bases map to TRBD1. The CDR3 totals 15 residues. CDR1 and CDR2 (germline): WNHNN, SYGVQD (reference sequence). The ends lost 4 bases at V and 0 bases at J; junction bases unmatched: 3. In DNA, the CDR3 is TGCGCCAGCAGTGCGGACAGGGCCAGCACAGATACGCAGTATTTT. Amino acids: CASSADRASTDTQYF.

CDR3 protein: CASSLDGGAPGVYGYTF. In DNA form, the CDR3 reads TGTGCCAGCAGCTTGGACGGCGGGGCACCGGGAGTCTATGGCTACACCTTC. V usage is TRBV5-4 and J usage is TRBJ1-2; possible D gene TRBD1, 5 bases. From germline, CDR1 is SGHNT and CDR2 YYREEE (reference sequence). Between the trimmed V and J ends, which lost 0 bases and 4 bases, there was a span of 19 bases. The CDR3 sequence is 17 residues long. Looking up the rest from reference TRBV5-4 and TRBJ1-2 gives the full variable domain: ETGVTQSPTHLIKTRGQQVTLRCSSQSGHNTVSWYQQALGQGPQFIFQYYREEENGRGNFPPRFSGLQFPNYSSELNVNALELDDSALYLCASSLDGGAPGVYGYTFGSGTRLTVV.

In regard to this clone: This CDR3 is also generated by other DNA sequences in the sample. V and J are TRBV11-2 and TRBJ2-3, with D tentatively TRBD2 (6 bases). The CDR3 is made up of 16 amino acids. Germline CDR1 reads SGHAT; CDR2 reads FQNNGV. Trimming pared 4 bases from V and 3 bases from J, leaving 17 bases between. CDR3 nucleotide sequence: TGTGCCAGCAGCTGGGAGGTAGGGCTAGCGACAGATACGCAGTATTTT. Its translation is CASSWEVGLATDTQYF.

The J gene is TRBJ1-1, the V gene TRBV13; D possibly corresponds to TRBD1 (5 bases). Germline CDR1 reads PRHDT; CDR2 reads FYEKMQ (reference sequence). This CDR3 contains 11 residues. V was cut by 0 bases and J by 10 bases, with 6 bases left in between. CDR3 sequence: CASSLGQAAFF. Written as DNA, the CDR3 is TGTGCCAGCAGCTTAGGACAGGCAGCTTTCTTT.

The chain joins TRBV5-4 to TRBJ2-3; possible D gene TRBD2, 6 bases. This CDR3 is built from 17 residues. Germline V lookup: CDR1 SGHNT, CDR2 YYREEE (reference sequence). Trimming took 3 bases from V and 6 from J, leaving 23 bases between them. This CDR3 reads CASSSLNLVGDWDTQYF. The CDR3 DNA follows: TGTGCCAGCAGCTCCTTGAACCTAGTGGGGGACTGGGATACGCAGTATTTT.

J is TRBJ2-1 and V is TRBV6-5; D may be TRBD1 (6 bases). Germline-derived CDR1 and CDR2 are MNHEY and SVGAGI. The CDR3 extends over 13 amino acids. V was shortened by 8 bases and J by 3 bases, with 11 bases between the two germline ends. Written as DNA, the CDR3 is TGTGCCAGCCAGGGGATCCGCTACAATGAGCAGTTCTTC. As protein: CASQGIRYNEQFF.

CDR3 DNA sequence: TGTGCCAGCAGTCCCCCGGGGCCTAGCGGGCCTAGCACAGATACGCAGTATTTT. Translation gives CASSPPGPSGPSTDTQYF. This sequence joins TRBV28 and TRBJ2-3, with TRBD2 identical over 8 bases. CDR3 length equals 18 residues. CDR1 is MDHEN and CDR2 is SYDVKM in the germline V gene. After removal of 5 bases from V and 0 bases from J, the junction contained 13 bases not matched to a gene.

The chain is built from TRBV18 and TRBJ1-2, with D possibly matching TRBD1 (6 bases). The germline CDR1 and CDR2 sequences are KGHSH and LQKENI. This CDR3 has 16 residues. The V gene lost 1 base and the J gene lost 7 bases, with 19 bases spanning the gap. The CDR3 loop reads CASSPRDIAASPGYTF. The DNA of the CDR3 is TGTGCCAGCTCACCACGGGACATAGCCGCGTCCCCTGGCTACACCTTC.

The J gene is TRBJ2-4, the V gene TRBV15, with 13 nucleotides matching TRBD2. The V gene's germline CDR1 is LNHNV and CDR2 YYDKDF (reference sequence). With V trimmed by 5 bases and J by 0 bases, 10 bases remained unmatched. The CDR3 is 19 residues long. The DNA of the CDR3 is TGTGCCACCAGCTCCCGACTAGCGGGGGGCCCTGTAGCCAAAAACATTCAGTACTTC. Protein sequence: CATSSRLAGGPVAKNIQYF.

V usage is TRBV15 and J usage is TRBJ1-2; no definite D call. Trimming removed 0 bases from V and 2 bases from J, with 13 bases in between. The CDR3 totals 16 residues. From germline, CDR1 is LNHNV and CDR2 YYDKDF (reference sequence). The CDR3 here is CATSREAVGFNYGYTF. CDR3 coding DNA: TGTGCCACCAGCAGAGAGGCGGTCGGGTTCAACTATGGCTACACCTTC.

The chain joins TRBV5-5 to TRBJ2-2, with TRBD1 matching over 7 bases. The CDR3 totals 17 residues. Germline V gene sequence: CDR1 SGHKS, CDR2 YYEKEE (reference sequence). Trimming at V came to 2 bases and at J to 3 bases, leaving 10 bases not matched to a gene. The DNA of the CDR3 is TGTGCCAGCAGCTTTGCAATAGGGGGCGCAGACACCGGGGAGCTGTTTTTT. This sequence encodes CASSFAIGGADTGELFF.

V and J are TRBV15 and TRBJ2-5, with D unclear. The V gene's germline CDR1 is LNHNV and CDR2 YYDKDF (reference sequence). V lost 3 bases to trimming and J lost 0 bases, with 20 bases between them. There are 18 residues in the CDR3. CDR3 residues: CATSSRRPVRYNQETQYF. For the CDR3, the DNA is TGTGCCACCAGCAGTCGGAGACCCGTAAGGTATAACCAAGAGACCCAGTACTTC.

V gene TRBV28 combines with J gene TRBJ1-3; possibly TRBD1 for D (5 bases). Germline CDR1 reads MDHEN; CDR2 reads SYDVKM. V was shortened by 10 bases and J by 2 bases, with 12 bases between the two germline ends. This CDR3 spans 13 amino acids. The CDR3 nucleotides read TGTGCCATCGGGAGGGGCCCTGGAAACACCATATATTTT. It is translated as CAIGRGPGNTIYF.

V gene TRBV27 combines with J gene TRBJ2-2; no clear D gene. The CDR3 extends over 12 amino acids. CDR1 and CDR2 from the germline V gene are MNHEY and SMNVEV (reference sequence). The germline V and J ends were trimmed by 5 bases and 5 bases, with 6 bases remaining between them. The CDR3 sequence is CASSAATGELFF. CDR3 coding DNA: TGTGCCAGCAGTGCGGCGACCGGGGAGCTGTTTTTT.

The chain couples TRBV4-3 to TRBJ1-2, with 8 positions matching TRBD1. Trimming at V came to 3 bases and at J to 5 bases, leaving 8 bases not matched to a gene. CDR3 length: 15 amino acids. Germline CDR1 and CDR2: LGHNA and YSLEER. Here the CDR3 reads CASSQDRDSPYGYTF. DNA of the CDR3: TGCGCCAGCAGCCAGGACAGGGATTCGCCTTATGGCTACACCTTC.